This entry describes one T cell receptor beta chain. Its antigen is undetermined. This sample also contains other DNA sequences that code for the same CDR3. The entry originates in a study of T cell responses to AZD1222 COVID-19 vaccine. Sequencing was performed with immunoSEQ multiplex PCR; in TCRdb, only in-frame clones are kept and a portion is missing. This sample carries some 81,000 clones, 86% of them seen once, and the ten largest clones take 5.6%. The junction had 2 bases not matched to a gene; V was cut back by 6 bases and J by 2 bases. This CDR3 comprises 13 residues. Germline CDR1 is SNHLY and CDR2 is FYNNEI. The study, taken as a whole, reports: Nearly half of spike-specific TCRs reportedly go after variant regions that carry no mutations. In all cases, repertoires were sampled only after the peak T cell response. Among AZD1222 vaccinees, only five to seven were seropositive at baseline.

The origin of this receptor is an adult who received the AZD1222 COVID-19 vaccine. V usage is TRBV2 and J usage is TRBJ1-1, with TRBD1 matching 8 bases. This sample comprised peripheral blood, obtained 28 days after the second AZD1222 dose. CDR3 nucleotides: TGTGCCAGCAGGGGACAGGTAAACACTGAAGCTTTCTTT. This sequence encodes CASRGQVNTEAFF.